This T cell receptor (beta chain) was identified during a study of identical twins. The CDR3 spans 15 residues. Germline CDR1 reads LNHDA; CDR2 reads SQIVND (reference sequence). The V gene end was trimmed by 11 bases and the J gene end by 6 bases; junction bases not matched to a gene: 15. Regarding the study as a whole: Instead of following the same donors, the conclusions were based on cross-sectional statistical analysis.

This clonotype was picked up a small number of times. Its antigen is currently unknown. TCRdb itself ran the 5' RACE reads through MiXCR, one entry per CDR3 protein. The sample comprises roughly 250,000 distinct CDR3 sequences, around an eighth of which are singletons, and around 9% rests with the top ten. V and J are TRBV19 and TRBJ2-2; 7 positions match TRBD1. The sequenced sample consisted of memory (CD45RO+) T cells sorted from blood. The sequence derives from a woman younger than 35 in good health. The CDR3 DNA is TGTGCCGCCAAGACAGGGTCAGGAGGCGCCGGGGAGCTGTTTTTT. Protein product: CAAKTGSGGAGELFF.